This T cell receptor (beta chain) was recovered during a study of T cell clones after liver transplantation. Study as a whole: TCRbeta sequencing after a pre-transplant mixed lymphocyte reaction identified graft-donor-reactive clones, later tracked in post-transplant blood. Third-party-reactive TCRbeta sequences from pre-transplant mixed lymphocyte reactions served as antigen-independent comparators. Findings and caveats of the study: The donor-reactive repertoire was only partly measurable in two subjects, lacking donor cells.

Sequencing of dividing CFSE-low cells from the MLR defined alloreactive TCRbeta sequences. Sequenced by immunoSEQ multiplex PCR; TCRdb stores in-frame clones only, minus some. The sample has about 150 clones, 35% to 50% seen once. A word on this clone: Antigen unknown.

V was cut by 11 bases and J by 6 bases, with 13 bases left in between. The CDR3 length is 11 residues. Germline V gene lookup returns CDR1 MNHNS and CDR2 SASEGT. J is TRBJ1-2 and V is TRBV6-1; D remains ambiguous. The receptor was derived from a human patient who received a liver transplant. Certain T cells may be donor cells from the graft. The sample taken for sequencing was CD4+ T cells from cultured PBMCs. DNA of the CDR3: TGTGCCGCGGCAAGGTTCGATGGCTACACCTTC. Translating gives CAAARFDGYTF.